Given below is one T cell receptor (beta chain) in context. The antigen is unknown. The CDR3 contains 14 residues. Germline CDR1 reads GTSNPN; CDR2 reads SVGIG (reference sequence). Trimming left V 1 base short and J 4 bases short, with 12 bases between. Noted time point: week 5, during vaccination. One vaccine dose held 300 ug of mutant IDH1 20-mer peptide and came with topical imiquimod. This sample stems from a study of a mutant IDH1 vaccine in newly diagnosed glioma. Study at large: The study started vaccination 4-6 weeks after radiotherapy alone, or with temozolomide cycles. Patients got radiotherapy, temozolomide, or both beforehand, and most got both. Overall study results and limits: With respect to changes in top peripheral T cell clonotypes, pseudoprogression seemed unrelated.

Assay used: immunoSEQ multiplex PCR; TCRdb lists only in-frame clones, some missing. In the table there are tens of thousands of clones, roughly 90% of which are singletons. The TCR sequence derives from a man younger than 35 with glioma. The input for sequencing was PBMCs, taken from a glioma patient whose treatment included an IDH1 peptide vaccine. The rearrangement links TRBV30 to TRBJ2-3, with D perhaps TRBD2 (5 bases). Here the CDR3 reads CAWSGRTPPDTQYF. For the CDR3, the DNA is TGTGCCTGGAGTGGGAGGACCCCCCCAGATACGCAGTATTTT.